This T cell receptor (beta chain) was sequenced during a study of blood T cell repertoires in COVID-19. Study information: Sample material is recorded as cDNA or gDNA derived from T cells, B-cell-depleted T cells, or PBMCs.

Original methodology: Nucleated cell number was recorded as an estimate derived from reference gene primer amplification. Libraries were prepared by immunoSEQ multiplex PCR; TCRdb keeps only in-frame clonotypes and omits some of them. The V and J calls and clone size are taken from that table; D and trimming were inferred from the DNA. The table lists under 200,000 clones, about 86% of them singletons. Germline loops: CDR1 MNHNS, CDR2 SASEGT. This CDR3 comprises 17 residues. The V end lost 0 bases, the J end lost 5 bases, and 14 bases lay between the germline ends. This TCR was recovered from a man between 65 and 85 years old with active or convalescent COVID-19. The material sequenced was peripheral blood. The V call is TRBV6-1, the J call TRBJ2-6; TRBD1 might be the D (5 bases). The CDR3 spells CASSEATQGFWANVLTF. The CDR3 DNA sequence: TGTGCCAGCAGTGAAGCAACTCAGGGTTTTTGGGCCAACGTCCTGACTTTC.